This record looks at one T cell receptor beta chain sequence and its context. Its matching antigen is unknown. Here immunoSEQ multiplex PCR was the method, and the copy in TCRdb shows in-frame clones only, minus some. The data show some 90,000 clones, with 70% to 90% seen just once and roughly a fifth held by the top ten. This entry is derived from a study of T cell responses to AZD1222 COVID-19 vaccine. Study observations and caveats: A reported finding is that nearly half of spike-specific TCRs target unmutated variant regions.

This CDR3 contains 15 residues. Germline V gene lookup returns CDR1 LGHNA and CDR2 YSLEER. V trimming: 0 bases; J trimming: 5 bases; junction bases outside the gene matches: 4. The chain combines TRBV4-3 with TRBJ2-5, with 9 positions matching TRBD2. The clonotype was recovered from an adult in good health. The input for sequencing was peripheral blood, taken on day 0 of AZD1222 vaccination. The CDR3 spells CASSQEASGDETQYF. DNA for the CDR3: TGCGCCAGCAGCCAAGAAGCTAGCGGGGACGAGACCCAGTACTTC.